The rows below give T cell receptor beta chains drawn from one sample of a study of early T cells in non-severe SARS-CoV-2 infection. TCRdb re-analysed the 5' RACE reads in MiXCR, keeping a single row per CDR3 protein. This sample has some 57,000 distinct CDR3 sequences; 10% to 13% occur once, and the top ten carry about 1.7%. The sample comprised whole blood. The origin of the receptors is an adult who was a healthcare worker with PCR-confirmed SARS-CoV-2 infection or an uninfected control (not recorded which). The CDR3 runs from the conserved cysteine through the conserved F or W. A D gene is named only where the DNA matches it firmly. Where a row states a size, it is once, few, many or the class of an expanded clone; other rows omit it.

TGTGCCAGCAGTTACCAATTTAGCGGGCAGTACTTC	CASSYQFSGQYF	TRBV6-6	TRBJ2-7	many	NA
TGTGCCAGCAGGTCTAGCGGGGGACCCGGGGAGCTGTTTTTT	CASRSSGGPGELFF	TRBV7-9	TRBJ2-2	many	TRBD2
TGTGCCAGCGTACCTCCAGATTCCTACGAGCAGTACTTC	CASVPPDSYEQYF	TRBV2	TRBJ2-7	many	NA
TGTGCCAGCAGCGCATTTGGGGAGGGGGCAAAGGAAGCTTTCTTT	CASSAFGEGAKEAFF	TRBV9	TRBJ1-1	NA	TRBD1
TGTGCCAGCAGCTTAGTTCGCGGGGGCTCGCCGTACTTC	CASSLVRGGSPYF	TRBV7-2	TRBJ2-4	many	NA
TGTGCCAGCAGACGGACCAGGGGGCCCAATTCACCCCTCCACTTT	CASRRTRGPNSPLHF	TRBV7-9	TRBJ1-6	NA	TRBD1
TGTGCCAGCAGCTCTACACACGGGACAGCCCTGTTTTTT	CASSSTHGTALFF	TRBV6-5	TRBJ1-4	many	TRBD1
TGTGCCAGCAGCCCTAGCGGGACCAGGGAGCTGTTTTTT	CASSPSGTRELFF	TRBV7-9	TRBJ2-2	NA	TRBD2
TGTGCCAGCAGCTTAGTCAGGACAGGATACAATGAGCAGTTCTTC	CASSLVRTGYNEQFF	TRBV11-2	TRBJ2-1	NA	TRBD1
TGTGCCAGCAGCTTATGGATTGGGACGGCGTTACATTACGAGCAGTACTTC	CASSLWIGTALHYEQYF	TRBV7-2	TRBJ2-7	many	NA
TGTGCCAGCTCTTACAGCGCGAACACTGAAGCTTTCTTT	CASSYSANTEAFF	TRBV18	TRBJ1-1	many	NA
TGTGCCTGGACATCCGCTAACACGAATGAGCAGTTCTTC	CAWTSANTNEQFF	TRBV30	TRBJ2-1	NA	NA
TGCAGTGCGGAGGGGGGAGACAATCAGCCCCAGCATTTT	CSAEGGDNQPQHF	TRBV20-1	TRBJ1-5	NA	NA
TGTGCCAGCAGCAGAAACAGGGATAGCTCCTATAATTCACCCCTCCACTTT	CASSRNRDSSYNSPLHF	TRBV7-2	TRBJ1-6	few	NA
TGTGCCAGCAGCCCCGGAACCAGCGGGGGGTATGGCTACACCTTC	CASSPGTSGGYGYTF	TRBV6-4	TRBJ1-2	NA	NA
TGCAGTGCTAGAGATGGACCTCGGGCGGATCAGACCCAGTACTTC	CSARDGPRADQTQYF	TRBV20-1	TRBJ2-5	few	NA
TGTGCCAGCAGCTCACAACGGGGGGGCAATCAGCCCCAGCATTTT	CASSSQRGGNQPQHF	TRBV11-2	TRBJ1-5	few	NA
TGTGCCAGCAGACCCTCCGAAGGGGGTGAGGATGCTGAAGCTTTCTTT	CASRPSEGGEDAEAFF	TRBV9	TRBJ1-1	many	NA
TGCGCCAGCGGATCGGCAGGGTCAGCCGGGGAGCTGTTTTTT	CASGSAGSAGELFF	TRBV23-1	TRBJ2-2	NA	NA
TGTGCCAGCAGCCATTATATGGGTGAGCAGTACTTC	CASSHYMGEQYF	TRBV6-5	TRBJ2-7	many	NA
TGTGCCAGCAGTGATCGAGGCAGCCTGAACACTGAAGCTTTCTTT	CASSDRGSLNTEAFF	TRBV6-1	TRBJ1-1	many	NA
TGTGCCAGCAGACCGAACGCTGATCTGCACGAGCAGTACTTC	CASRPNADLHEQYF	TRBV28	TRBJ2-7	NA	NA
TGTGCCATCAGTACCAGGACAGGGGGCGACGAGCAGTACTTC	CAISTRTGGDEQYF	TRBV10-3	TRBJ2-7	many	TRBD1